Described below is a single T cell receptor (beta chain) sequence and its context. This clone was seen just once. What antigen it recognizes has not been identified. The sample holds no much larger clone one base away, and base qualities are not on file. At the junction V is shortened by 7 bases and J by 7 bases, with 7 bases in between. Inclusive of the bounding cysteine and phenylalanine, the CDR3 is 11 residues long. The kept DNA is CDR3 alone, 33 bases in frame from the first base. CDR1 and CDR2, per the germline V gene, are MNHNS and SASEGT. Library construction relied on the immunoSEQ multiplex PCR assay. This immuneACCESS table, as held by TCRdb, lists in-frame sequences with V and J called but not all clones. Of the missing ones, under half trace to an unresolved V gene in checked studies; the others have no known cause. Here the sample has some 61,000 clones; 91% occur a single time. More than 0.75% of the sample lies in the top ten.

This entry comes from a study of T cell changes during pregnancy in multiple sclerosis (dated by TCRdb to between 2018 and 2021). With regard to the full study: The study examined how the T cell repertoire changed over the course of pregnancy in women with multiple sclerosis.

This clonotype was sampled from a female donor with multiple sclerosis, enrolled in a pregnancy study. Recombination joined TRBV6-1 with TRBJ1-4, with the D gene not clear enough to name. The source was peripheral blood, collected in the second trimester of pregnancy. The encoded CDR3 is CASTLREKLFF. Read as DNA, the sequence is TGTGCCAGCACCTTGCGTGAAAAACTGTTTTTT.